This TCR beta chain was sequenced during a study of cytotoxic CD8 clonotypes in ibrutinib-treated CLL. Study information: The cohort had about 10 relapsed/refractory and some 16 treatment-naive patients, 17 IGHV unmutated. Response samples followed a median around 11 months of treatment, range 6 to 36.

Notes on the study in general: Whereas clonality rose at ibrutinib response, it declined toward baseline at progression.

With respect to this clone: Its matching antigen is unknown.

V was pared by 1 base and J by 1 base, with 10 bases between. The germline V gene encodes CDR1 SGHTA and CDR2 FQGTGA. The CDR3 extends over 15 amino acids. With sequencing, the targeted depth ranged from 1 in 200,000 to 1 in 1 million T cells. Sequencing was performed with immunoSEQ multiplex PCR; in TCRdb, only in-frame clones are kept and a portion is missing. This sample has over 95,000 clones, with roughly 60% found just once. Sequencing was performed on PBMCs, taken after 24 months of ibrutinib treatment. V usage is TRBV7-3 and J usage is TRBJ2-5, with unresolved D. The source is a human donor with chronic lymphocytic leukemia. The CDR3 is CASSLNSLSQETQYF. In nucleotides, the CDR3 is TGTGCCAGCAGCTTAAATAGTCTATCCCAAGAGACCCAGTACTTC.